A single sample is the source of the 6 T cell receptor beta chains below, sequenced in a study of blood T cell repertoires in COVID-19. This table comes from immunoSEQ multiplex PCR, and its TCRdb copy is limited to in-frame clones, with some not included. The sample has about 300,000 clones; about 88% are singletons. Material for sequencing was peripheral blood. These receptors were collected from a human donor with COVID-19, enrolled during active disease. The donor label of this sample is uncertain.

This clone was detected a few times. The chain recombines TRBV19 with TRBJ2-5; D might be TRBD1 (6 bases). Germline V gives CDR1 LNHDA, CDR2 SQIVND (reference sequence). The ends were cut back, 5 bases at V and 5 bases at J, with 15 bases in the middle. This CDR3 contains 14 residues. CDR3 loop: CASSWGKQGETQYF. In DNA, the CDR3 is TGTGCCAGTAGTTGGGGAAAACAGGGCGAGACCCAGTACTTC.

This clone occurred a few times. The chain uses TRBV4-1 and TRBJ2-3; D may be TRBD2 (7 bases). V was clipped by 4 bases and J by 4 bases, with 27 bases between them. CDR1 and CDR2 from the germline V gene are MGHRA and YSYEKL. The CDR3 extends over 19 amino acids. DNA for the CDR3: TGCGCCAGCAGCCCGTTCCATAGCGGGCAGAGGGGGAGGGCAGATACGCAGTATTTT. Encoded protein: CASSPFHSGQRGRADTQYF.

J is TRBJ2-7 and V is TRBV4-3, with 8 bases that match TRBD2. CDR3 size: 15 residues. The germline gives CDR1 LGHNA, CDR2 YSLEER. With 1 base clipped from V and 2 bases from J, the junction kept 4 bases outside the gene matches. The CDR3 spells CASSQGLAPTYEQYF. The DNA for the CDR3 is TGCGCCAGCAGCCAAGGACTAGCGCCTACCTACGAGCAGTACTTC.

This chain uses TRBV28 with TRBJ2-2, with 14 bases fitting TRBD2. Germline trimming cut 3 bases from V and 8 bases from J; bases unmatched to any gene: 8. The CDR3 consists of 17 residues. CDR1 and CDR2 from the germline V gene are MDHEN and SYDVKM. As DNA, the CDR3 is TGTGCCAGCAGTTTGGAGGGACTAGCGGGAGTGGATGGGGAGCTGTTTTTT. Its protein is CASSLEGLAGVDGELFF.

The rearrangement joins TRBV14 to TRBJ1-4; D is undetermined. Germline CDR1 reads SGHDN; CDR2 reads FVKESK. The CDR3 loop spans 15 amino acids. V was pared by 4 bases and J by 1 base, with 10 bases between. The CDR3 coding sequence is TGTGCCAGCAGCCCCGGGATTCGAACTAATGAAAAACTGTTTTTT. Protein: CASSPGIRTNEKLFF.

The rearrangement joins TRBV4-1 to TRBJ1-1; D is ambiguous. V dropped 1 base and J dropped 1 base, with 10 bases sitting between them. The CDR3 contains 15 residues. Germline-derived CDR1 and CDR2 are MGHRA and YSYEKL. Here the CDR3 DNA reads TGCGCCAGCAGCCAAGCGGTGAGGGAGAACACTGAAGCTTTCTTT. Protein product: CASSQAVRENTEAFF.